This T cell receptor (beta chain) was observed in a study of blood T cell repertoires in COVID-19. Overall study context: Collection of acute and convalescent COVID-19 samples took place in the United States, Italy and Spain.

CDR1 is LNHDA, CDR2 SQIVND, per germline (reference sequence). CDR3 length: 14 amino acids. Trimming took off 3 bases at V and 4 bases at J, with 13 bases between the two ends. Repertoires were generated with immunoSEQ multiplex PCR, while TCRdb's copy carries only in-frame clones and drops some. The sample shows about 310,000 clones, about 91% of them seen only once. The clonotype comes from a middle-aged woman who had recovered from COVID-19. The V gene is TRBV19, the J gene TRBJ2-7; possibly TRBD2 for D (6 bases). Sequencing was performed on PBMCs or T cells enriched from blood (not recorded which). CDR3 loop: CASSIAGLGYEQYF. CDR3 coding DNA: TGTGCCAGTAGTATCGCGGGACTCGGATACGAGCAGTACTTC.